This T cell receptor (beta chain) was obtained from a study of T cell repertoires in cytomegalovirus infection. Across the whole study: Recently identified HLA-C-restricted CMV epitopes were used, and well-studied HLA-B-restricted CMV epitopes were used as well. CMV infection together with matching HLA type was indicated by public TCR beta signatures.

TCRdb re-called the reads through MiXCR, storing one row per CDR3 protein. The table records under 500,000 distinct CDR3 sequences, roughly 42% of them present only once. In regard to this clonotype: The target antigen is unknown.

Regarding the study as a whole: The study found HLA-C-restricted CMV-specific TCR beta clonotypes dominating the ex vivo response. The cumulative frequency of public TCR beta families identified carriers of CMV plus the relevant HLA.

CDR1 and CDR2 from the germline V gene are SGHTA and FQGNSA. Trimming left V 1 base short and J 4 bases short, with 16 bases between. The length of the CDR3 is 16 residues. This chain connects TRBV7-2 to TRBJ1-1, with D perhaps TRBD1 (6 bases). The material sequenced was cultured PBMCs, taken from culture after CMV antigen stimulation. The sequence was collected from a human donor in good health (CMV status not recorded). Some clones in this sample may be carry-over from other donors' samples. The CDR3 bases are TGTGCCAGCAGCTTAGGAGCTGGGGGGGGGCTCACTGAAGCTTTCTTT. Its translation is CASSLGAGGGLTEAFF. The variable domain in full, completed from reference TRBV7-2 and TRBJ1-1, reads GAGVSQSPSNKVTEKGKDVELRCDPISGHTALYWYRQSLGQGLEFLIYFQGNSAPDKSGLPSDRFSAERTGGSVSTLTIQRTQQEDSAVYLCASSLGAGGGLTEAFFGQGTRLTVV.